The entry below gives a single TCR beta chain sequence along with its context. From the 5' RACE reads, TCRdb called clonotypes with MiXCR, one entry per CDR3 protein. The sample carries over 150,000 distinct CDR3 sequences, about 18% recorded once. This entry belongs to a study of CD8 T cells in ankylosing spondylitis. The CDR3 runs to 12 residues. The V gene's germline CDR1 is SQVTM and CDR2 ANQGSEA. V lost 6 bases to trimming and J lost 6 bases, with 12 bases between them. V is TRBV29-1 and J is TRBJ2-1; D is perhaps TRBD1 (6 bases). Sequencing was performed on blood, either unsorted or a sorted T cell fraction (not recorded which). This clonotype was sampled from a male donor aged 10 to 35 with ankylosing spondylitis or in good health (not recorded which). CDR3 loop: CSVAGEFNEQFF. DNA for the CDR3: TGCAGCGTGGCAGGGGAATTCAATGAGCAGTTCTTC.